This T cell receptor beta chain came from a study of blood T cells in healthy people across ages. Study-level results: Older age coincided with a roughly linear decline in TCR beta diversity per million T cells. Those diversity estimates obtained from one million T cells were thought to be underestimates.

Between the trimmed V and J ends, which lost 4 bases and 1 base, there was a span of 14 bases. From germline, CDR1 is ENHRY and CDR2 SYGVKD. This CDR3 is 16 amino acids long. This clonotype has a handful of counts. No antigen is known for it. The second PCR ran about 6 to 12 cycles with a sample-barcoded 5' primer and J-beta primers. TCRdb ran MiXCR on the 5' RACE reads and lists one entry per CDR3 protein. Among approximately 1,700,000 distinct CDR3 sequences, about two fifths were seen once, and the ten largest hold more than 20%. The sequenced sample consisted of blood. The TCR originated in a human donor in good health. V usage is TRBV10-3 and J usage is TRBJ2-1; D not resolved. CDR3 DNA sequence: TGTGCCATCAGTGGGATCAAGGGTCCTTCCTACAATGAGCAGTTCTTC. It encodes CAISGIKGPSYNEQFF.